The source of this TCR beta chain is a study of blood T cell repertoires in COVID-19. There are 16 residues in the CDR3. Germline CDR1 is DFQATT and CDR2 is SNEGSKA (reference sequence). After removal of 3 bases from V and 5 bases from J, the junction contained 8 bases not matched to a gene. How the authors handled the data: It was from reference gene primer amplification that nucleated cell counts were estimated. The repertoire was sequenced with immunoSEQ multiplex PCR; TCRdb's copy has only in-frame clones and lacks some. The D gene and trimming were derived from the DNA, and the V and J assignments and clone size from that table. This table has approximately 280,000 clones, approximately 91% appearing once.

The source material was peripheral blood. This TCR was sampled from a man aged 18 to 35 with active or convalescent COVID-19. This chain links TRBV20-1 with TRBJ2-2; 11 bases map to TRBD2. The CDR3 bases are TGCAGTGCTAGTGATCCCCGACTAGCGGGGACCGGGGAGCTGTTTTTT. Residues: CSASDPRLAGTGELFF.